Listed below are T cell receptor beta chains from one sample, sequenced in a study of T cell responses to AZD1222 COVID-19 vaccine. Generated by immunoSEQ multiplex PCR, the TCRdb table keeps only in-frame clones and is missing some. The sample lists about 160,000 clones; around 94% were seen once. Sample: peripheral blood, taken 28 days after the second AZD1222 dose. These receptors came from an adult who received the AZD1222 COVID-19 vaccine. Both conserved end residues are part of each CDR3. D genes are given only for firm matches. Expanded clones get a size class; other rows say once, few or many, or leave the size out.

CDR3 protein	CDR3 DNA	V gene	J gene	clone size	D gene
CASRPPAGVADTQYF	TGTGCCAGCAGACCCCCAGCGGGAGTGGCAGATACGCAGTATTTT	TRBV2	TRBJ2-3	NA	TRBD2
CASSLTYNSPLHF	TGTGCCAGCAGTTTAACCTATAATTCACCCCTCCACTTT	TRBV27	TRBJ1-6	NA	NA
CASSRDNYQPQHF	TGTGCCAGCAGTAGGGACAACTATCAGCCCCAGCATTTT	TRBV6-5	TRBJ1-5	NA	NA
CASSSTGGLTSDNEQFF	TGTGCCAGCAGCTCAACAGGGGGCCTGACTAGCGACAATGAGCAGTTCTTC	TRBV11-3	TRBJ2-1	NA	NA
CASSQDRFVDRNTEAFF	TGTGCCAGCAGCCAAGATCGCTTTGTGGACAGGAACACTGAAGCTTTCTTT	TRBV3-1/TRBV3-2	TRBJ1-1	NA	NA
CAISLGAWGNEQFF	TGTGCCATTTCGCTCGGAGCCTGGGGAAATGAGCAGTTCTTC	TRBV28	TRBJ2-1	NA	NA
CSVEARLADTEAFF	TGCAGCGTTGAGGCCCGGCTGGCGGACACTGAAGCTTTCTTT	TRBV29-1	TRBJ1-1	NA	NA
CATSRGLAGTGELFF	TGTGCCACCAGCAGGGGACTAGCGGGCACCGGGGAGCTGTTTTTT	TRBV15	TRBJ2-2	NA	TRBD2
CASSTLDREGKETQYF	TGTGCCAGTAGTACATTAGACAGGGAAGGAAAAGAGACCCAGTACTTC	TRBV19	TRBJ2-5	NA	TRBD1
CASSLGQGEQFF	TGTGCCAGCAGCCTCGGACAGGGAGAGCAGTTCTTC	TRBV27	TRBJ2-1	NA	TRBD1
CASSGRGNYPADTQYF	TGTGCCAGCAGTGGGAGAGGAAACTACCCCGCAGATACGCAGTATTTT	TRBV28	TRBJ2-3	NA	NA
CASSSGGGQPAREQYF	TGTGCCAGCAGTTCAGGCGGAGGGCAGCCGGCTCGCGAGCAGTACTTC	TRBV28	TRBJ2-7	NA	NA
CASSPPGANVLTF	TGTGCCAGCAGCCCCCCTGGGGCCAACGTCCTGACTTTC	TRBV11-2	TRBJ2-6	NA	NA
CASSQGSGKAETQYF	TGTGCCAGCAGCCAAGGTTCAGGGAAGGCAGAGACCCAGTACTTC	TRBV4-2	TRBJ2-5	NA	NA
CATSRPTTLAGAADTQYF	TGTGCCACCAGCAGGCCAACGACCCTAGCGGGAGCAGCAGATACGCAGTATTTT	TRBV15	TRBJ2-3	NA	TRBD2
CASSLLAGAGNTIYF	TGTGCCAGCAGCTTGCTGGCCGGGGCTGGAAACACCATATATTTT	TRBV5-5	TRBJ1-3	NA	NA
CASSLQGQGYEQYF	TGTGCCAGCAGTTTGCAGGGACAGGGTTACGAGCAGTACTTC	TRBV6-2/TRBV6-3	TRBJ2-7	NA	TRBD1
CASSLLGVFTDTQYF	TGTGCCAGCAGTTTATTGGGCGTTTTCACAGATACGCAGTATTTT	TRBV27	TRBJ2-3	NA	NA
CASSFMINQPQHF	TGTGCCAGCAGTTTTATGATAAATCAGCCCCAGCATTTT	TRBV28	TRBJ1-5	NA	NA
CASSLRGFAGSLDTQYF	TGTGCCAGCAGCTTAAGAGGGTTTGCGGGAAGTCTAGATACGCAGTATTTT	TRBV7-2	TRBJ2-3	once	NA
CASGSRTEAFF	TGTGCCAGTGGGTCGAGAACTGAAGCTTTCTTT	TRBV12-3/TRBV12-4	TRBJ1-1	NA	NA
CAWSLSPTSGVAFF	TGTGCCTGGAGCTTATCCCCCACCTCCGGGGTAGCTTTCTTT	TRBV30	TRBJ1-1	NA	NA
CASSFPNEQFF	TGTGCCAGCAGTTTTCCCAATGAGCAGTTCTTC	TRBV12-3/TRBV12-4	TRBJ2-1	NA	NA
CASSLGAAETQYF	TGTGCCAGCAGCTTAGGGGCGGCGGAGACCCAGTACTTC	TRBV11-3	TRBJ2-5	NA	NA
CASSRQTPYEQYF	TGTGCCAGCAGTCGACAGACGCCTTACGAGCAGTACTTC	TRBV6-2/TRBV6-3	TRBJ2-7	NA	NA
CASSLGQTTNEKLFF	TGTGCCAGCAGTCTAGGACAGACAACTAATGAAAAACTGTTTTTT	TRBV5-8	TRBJ1-4	NA	NA
CASSPRLGGPAANYGYTF	TGTGCCAGCAGTCCCCGTTTGGGGGGGCCTGCAGCTAACTATGGCTACACCTTC	TRBV27	TRBJ1-2	NA	NA
CASSPMGTSTDTQYF	TGTGCCAGCAGTCCCATGGGTACTAGCACAGATACGCAGTATTTT	TRBV28	TRBJ2-3	NA	NA
CAWTFGAEAFF	TGTGCCTGGACCTTCGGGGCTGAAGCTTTCTTT	TRBV30	TRBJ1-1	NA	NA
CASSEMRGVGNTEAFF	TGTGCCAGCAGTGAAATGCGGGGGGTGGGGAACACTGAAGCTTTCTTT	TRBV6-1	TRBJ1-1	NA	NA
CASSSPRDRSYEQYF	TGTGCCAGCAGCTCCCCCCGGGACAGGTCCTACGAGCAGTACTTC	TRBV11-2	TRBJ2-7	NA	TRBD1
CASKVGVGDAYEQYF	TGTGCCAGCAAGGTGGGGGTAGGGGACGCCTACGAGCAGTACTTC	TRBV19	TRBJ2-7	NA	NA
CASIPGPRNNEQFF	TGTGCCAGCATCCCGGGACCCCGAAACAATGAGCAGTTCTTC	TRBV6-5	TRBJ2-1	NA	NA
CASTEFTQGGYTF	TGTGCCAGCACTGAGTTTACTCAGGGTGGCTACACCTTC	TRBV12-3/TRBV12-4	TRBJ1-2	NA	NA
CATSREGRAGNTIYF	TGTGCCACCAGCAGAGAAGGGAGGGCTGGAAACACCATATATTTT	TRBV15	TRBJ1-3	NA	NA
CASSFGAEKGYNSPLHF	TGTGCCAGTAGTTTTGGTGCAGAGAAGGGCTATAATTCACCCCTCCACTTT	TRBV19	TRBJ1-6	once	NA
CASTRGGSLNEQFF	TGTGCCAGCACGCGAGGGGGCAGTCTTAATGAGCAGTTCTTC	TRBV7-9	TRBJ2-1	NA	TRBD1
CASSRQGYTIYF	TGTGCCAGCAGTCGACAGGGCTACACCATATATTTT	TRBV28	TRBJ1-3	NA	TRBD1
CASSLGGGDEQYF	TGTGCCAGCAGTTTAGGGGGAGGGGACGAGCAGTACTTC	TRBV12-3/TRBV12-4	TRBJ2-7	NA	TRBD2
CAISGGGEAFF	TGCGCCATCTCTGGGGGAGGGGAAGCTTTCTTT	TRBV10-2	TRBJ1-1	NA	NA
CADRRGGNTIYF	TGTGCCGATCGACGGGGAGGAAACACCATATATTTT	TRBV25-1	TRBJ1-3	NA	NA
CATSLRTGSDTIYF	TGTGCCACCAGCTTGCGGACAGGGTCGGACACCATATATTTT	TRBV15	TRBJ1-3	NA	TRBD1
CASSPGGLWQPQHF	TGTGCCAGCTCCCCTGGGGGGTTATGGCAGCCCCAGCATTTT	TRBV2	TRBJ1-5	NA	NA
CASIQPGQGDEKLFF	TGTGCCAGCATTCAGCCGGGACAGGGGGATGAAAAACTGTTTTTT	TRBV28	TRBJ1-4	once	TRBD1
CASSPPGRVGNEQFF	TGTGCCAGCTCACCACCGGGCAGGGTGGGCAATGAGCAGTTCTTC	TRBV18	TRBJ2-1	NA	NA
CASSGTGTHWYEQYF	TGTGCCAGCAGTGGGACAGGGACCCACTGGTACGAGCAGTACTTC	TRBV27	TRBJ2-7	NA	TRBD1
CASSPTPVGAGSKNIQYF	TGCGCCAGCAGCCCCACCCCCGTCGGGGCAGGGTCCAAAAACATTCAGTACTTC	TRBV4-1	TRBJ2-4	NA	NA
CASSPTDSGQGTQYF	TGTGCCAGCAGCCCCACGGATAGCGGCCAGGGGACCCAGTACTTC	TRBV9	TRBJ2-5	NA	NA
CSAKDKQFF	TGCAGTGCTAAGGACAAGCAGTTCTTC	TRBV20-1	TRBJ2-1	once	NA